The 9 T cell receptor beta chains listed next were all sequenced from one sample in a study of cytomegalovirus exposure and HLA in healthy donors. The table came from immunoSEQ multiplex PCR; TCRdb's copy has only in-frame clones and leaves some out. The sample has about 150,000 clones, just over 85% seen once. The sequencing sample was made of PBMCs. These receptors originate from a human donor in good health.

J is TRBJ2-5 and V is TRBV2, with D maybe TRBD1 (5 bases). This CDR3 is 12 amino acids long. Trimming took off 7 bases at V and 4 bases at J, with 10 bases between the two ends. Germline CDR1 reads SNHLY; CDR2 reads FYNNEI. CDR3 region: CASKGVGETQYF. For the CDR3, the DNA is TGTGCCAGCAAAGGGGTGGGAGAGACCCAGTACTTC.

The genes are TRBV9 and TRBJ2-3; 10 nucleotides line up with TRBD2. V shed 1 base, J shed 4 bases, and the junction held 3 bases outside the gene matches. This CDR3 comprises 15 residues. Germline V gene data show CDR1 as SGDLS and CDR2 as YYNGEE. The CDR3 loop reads CASSVPSGGADTQYF. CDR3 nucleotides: TGTGCCAGCAGCGTACCTAGCGGGGGAGCAGATACGCAGTATTTT.

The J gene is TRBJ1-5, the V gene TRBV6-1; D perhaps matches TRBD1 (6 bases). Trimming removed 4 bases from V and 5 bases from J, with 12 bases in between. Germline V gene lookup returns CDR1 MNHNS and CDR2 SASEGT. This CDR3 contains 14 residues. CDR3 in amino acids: CASSATGPDQPQHF. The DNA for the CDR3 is TGTGCCAGCAGTGCTACAGGGCCCGATCAGCCCCAGCATTTT.

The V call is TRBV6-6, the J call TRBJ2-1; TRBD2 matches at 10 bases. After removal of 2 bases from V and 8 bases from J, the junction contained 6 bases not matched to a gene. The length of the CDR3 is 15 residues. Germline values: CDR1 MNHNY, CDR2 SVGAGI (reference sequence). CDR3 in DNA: TGTGCCAGCAGTTACCCCACTAGCGGGGCTTATGAGCAGTTCTTC. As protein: CASSYPTSGAYEQFF.

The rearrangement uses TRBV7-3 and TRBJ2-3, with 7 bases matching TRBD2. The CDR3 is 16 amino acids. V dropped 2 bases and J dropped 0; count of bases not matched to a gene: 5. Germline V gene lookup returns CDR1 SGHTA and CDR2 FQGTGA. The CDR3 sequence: CASSLESGTSTDTQYF. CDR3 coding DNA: TGTGCCAGCAGCTTAGAGAGCGGGACTAGCACAGATACGCAGTATTTT.

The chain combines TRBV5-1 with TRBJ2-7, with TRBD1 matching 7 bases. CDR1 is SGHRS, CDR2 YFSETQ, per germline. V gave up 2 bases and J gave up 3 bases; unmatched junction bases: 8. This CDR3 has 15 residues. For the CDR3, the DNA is TGCGCCAGCAGCTTCGCCGGACAGGCCTTCTACGAGCAGTACTTC. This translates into CASSFAGQAFYEQYF.

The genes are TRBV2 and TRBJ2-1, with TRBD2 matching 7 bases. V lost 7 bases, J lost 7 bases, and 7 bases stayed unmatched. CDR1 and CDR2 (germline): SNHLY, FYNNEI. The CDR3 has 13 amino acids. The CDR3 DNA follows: TGTGCCAGCAAAAGCGGGGCGGAGAATGAGCAGTTCTTC. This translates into CASKSGAENEQFF.

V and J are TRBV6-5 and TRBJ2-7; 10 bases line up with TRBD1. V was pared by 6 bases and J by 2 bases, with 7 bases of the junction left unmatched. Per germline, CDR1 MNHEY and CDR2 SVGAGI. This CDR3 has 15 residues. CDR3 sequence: CASSRQGALTYEQYF. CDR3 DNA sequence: TGTGCCAGCAGCCGACAGGGGGCCCTGACCTACGAGCAGTACTTC.

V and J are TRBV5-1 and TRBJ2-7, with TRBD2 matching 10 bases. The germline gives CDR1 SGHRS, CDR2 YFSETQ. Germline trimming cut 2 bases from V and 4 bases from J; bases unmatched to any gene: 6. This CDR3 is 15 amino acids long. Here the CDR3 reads CASSLLAGLIYEQYF. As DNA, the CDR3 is TGCGCCAGCAGCTTACTAGCGGGACTTATATACGAGCAGTACTTC.